This T cell receptor beta chain is from a study of patients and donors after allogeneic stem cell transplantation. TCRdb passed the RT-PCR reads through MiXCR, listing each CDR3 protein once. The sample lists under 200,000 distinct CDR3 sequences; roughly 31% were seen once. The CDR3 spans 14 residues. Trimming removed 3 bases at V and 4 bases at J, with 12 bases between. Per the germline V gene, CDR1 is KGHSH and CDR2 is LQKENI. The sequenced material came from blood, either unsorted or a sorted T cell fraction (not recorded which). The origin of this receptor is a human donor who was either an allogeneic HSCT recipient or a stem cell or donor lymphocyte infusion donor (not recorded which). It is not recorded whose cells these are; they may come from a transplant donor. V is TRBV18 and J is TRBJ1-2; D ambiguous. As DNA, the CDR3 is TGTGCCAGCTCACCCCCTGGAAGCGTCTATGGCTACACCTTC. Its protein product is CASSPPGSVYGYTF. The complete variable domain, with remaining parts taken from reference TRBV18 and TRBJ1-2, reads NAGVMQNPRHLVRRRGQEARLRCSPMKGHSHVYWYRQLPEEGLKFMVYLQKENIIDESGMPKERFSAEFPKEGPSILRIQQVVRGDSAAYFCASSPPGSVYGYTFGSGTRLTVV.